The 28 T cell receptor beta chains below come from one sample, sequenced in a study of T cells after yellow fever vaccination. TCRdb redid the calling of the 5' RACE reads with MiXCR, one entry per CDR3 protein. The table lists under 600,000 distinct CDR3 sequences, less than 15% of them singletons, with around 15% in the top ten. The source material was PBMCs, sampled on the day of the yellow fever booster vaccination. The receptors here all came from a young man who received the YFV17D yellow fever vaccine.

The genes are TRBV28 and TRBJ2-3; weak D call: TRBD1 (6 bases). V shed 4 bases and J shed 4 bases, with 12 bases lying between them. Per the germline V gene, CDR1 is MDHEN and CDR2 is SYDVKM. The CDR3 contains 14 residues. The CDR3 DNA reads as TGTGCCAGCAGTTCCACAGGGTGGGCAGATACGCAGTATTTT. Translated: CASSSTGWADTQYF.

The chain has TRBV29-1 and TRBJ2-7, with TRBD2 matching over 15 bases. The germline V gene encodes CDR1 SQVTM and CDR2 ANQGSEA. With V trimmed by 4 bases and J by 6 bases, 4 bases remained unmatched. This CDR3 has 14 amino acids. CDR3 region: CSVAGTSGRSEQYF. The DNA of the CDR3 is TGCAGCGTTGCCGGGACTAGCGGGAGGTCCGAGCAGTACTTC.

The CDR3 reads CASSLPNRTAEPSNYGYTF. CDR3 nucleotides: TGCGCCAGCAGCTTGCCAAATAGGACAGCCGAACCAAGTAACTATGGCTACACCTTC. The V gene is TRBV5-1, the J gene TRBJ1-2, with D maybe TRBD1 (6 bases). The germline V gene encodes CDR1 SGHRS and CDR2 YFSETQ. Trimming stripped 1 base from V and 1 base from J, with 23 bases between. This CDR3 is built from 19 residues.

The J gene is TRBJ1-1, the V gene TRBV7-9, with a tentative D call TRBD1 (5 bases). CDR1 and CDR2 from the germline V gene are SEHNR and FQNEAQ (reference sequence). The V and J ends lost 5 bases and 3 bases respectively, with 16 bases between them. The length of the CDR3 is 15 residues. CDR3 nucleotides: TGTGCCAGCAGCCCCCGACAAGGGGTGGACACTGAAGCTTTCTTT. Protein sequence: CASSPRQGVDTEAFF.

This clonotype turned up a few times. The CDR3 nucleotides read TGTGCCAGCAGCGCGGCGACTAGCGGGAATCAGTACTTC. Amino acids: CASSAATSGNQYF. V gene TRBV7-9 combines with J gene TRBJ2-7, with 11 bases aligning to TRBD2. The CDR3 spans 13 residues. The germline CDR1 and CDR2 sequences are SEHNR and FQNEAQ (reference sequence). The V segment lost 5 bases and the J segment 10 bases; nucleotides outside the gene matches: 7.

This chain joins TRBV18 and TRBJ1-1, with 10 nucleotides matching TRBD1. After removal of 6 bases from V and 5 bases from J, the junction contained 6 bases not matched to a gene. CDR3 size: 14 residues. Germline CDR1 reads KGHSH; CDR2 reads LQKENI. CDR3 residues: CASSRDRGTTEAFF. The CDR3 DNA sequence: TGTGCCAGCTCGCGGGACAGGGGAACAACTGAAGCTTTCTTT.

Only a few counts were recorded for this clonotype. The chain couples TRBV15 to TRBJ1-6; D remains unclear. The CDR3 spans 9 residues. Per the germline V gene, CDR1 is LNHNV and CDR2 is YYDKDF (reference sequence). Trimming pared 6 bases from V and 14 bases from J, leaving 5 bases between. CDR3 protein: CATRVTLHF. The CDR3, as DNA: TGTGCCACCAGGGTCACCCTCCACTTT.

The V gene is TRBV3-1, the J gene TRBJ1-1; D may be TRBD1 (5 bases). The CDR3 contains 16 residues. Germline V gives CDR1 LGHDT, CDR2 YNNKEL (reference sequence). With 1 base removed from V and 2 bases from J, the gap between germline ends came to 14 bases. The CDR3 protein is CASSQVMGGANTEAFF. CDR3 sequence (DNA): TGTGCCAGCAGCCAAGTTATGGGTGGGGCTAACACTGAAGCTTTCTTT.

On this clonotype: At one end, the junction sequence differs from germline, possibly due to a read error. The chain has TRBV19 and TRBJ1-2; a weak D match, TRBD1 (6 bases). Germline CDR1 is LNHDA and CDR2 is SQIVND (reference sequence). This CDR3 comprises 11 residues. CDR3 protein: CATGTFYGYTF. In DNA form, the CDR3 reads TGCGCAACAGGGACTTTCTATGGCTACACCTTC.

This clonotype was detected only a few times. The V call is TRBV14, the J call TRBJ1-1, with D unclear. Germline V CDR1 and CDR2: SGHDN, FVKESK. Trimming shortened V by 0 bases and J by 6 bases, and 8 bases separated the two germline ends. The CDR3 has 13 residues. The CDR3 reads CASSQENNSEAFF. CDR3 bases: TGTGCCAGCAGCCAAGAGAACAATTCTGAAGCTTTCTTT. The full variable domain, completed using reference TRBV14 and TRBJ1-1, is EAGVTQFPSHSVIEKGQTVTLRCDPISGHDNLYWYRRVMGKEIKFLLHFVKESKQDESGMPNNRFLAERTGGTYSTLKVQPAELEDSGVYFCASSQENNSEAFFGQGTRLTVV.

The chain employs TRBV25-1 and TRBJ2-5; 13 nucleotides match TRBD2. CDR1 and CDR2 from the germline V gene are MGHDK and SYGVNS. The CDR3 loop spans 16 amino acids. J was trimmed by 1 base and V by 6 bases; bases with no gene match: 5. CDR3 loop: CASRHWTSGSQETQYF. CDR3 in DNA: TGTGCCAGCAGGCACTGGACTAGCGGGAGCCAAGAGACCCAGTACTTC.

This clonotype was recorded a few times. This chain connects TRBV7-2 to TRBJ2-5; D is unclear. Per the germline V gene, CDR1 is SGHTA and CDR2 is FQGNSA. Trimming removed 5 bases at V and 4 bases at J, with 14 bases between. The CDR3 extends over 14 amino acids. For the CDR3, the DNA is TGTGCCAGCAGCGTTCAGGTACCGCGAGAGACCCAGTACTTC. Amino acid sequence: CASSVQVPRETQYF.

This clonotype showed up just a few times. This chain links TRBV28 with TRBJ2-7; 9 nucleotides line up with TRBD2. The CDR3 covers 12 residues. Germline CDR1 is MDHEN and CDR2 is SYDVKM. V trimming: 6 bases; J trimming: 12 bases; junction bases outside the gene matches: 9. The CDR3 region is CASRPPGLATYF. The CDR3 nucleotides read TGTGCCAGCAGACCTCCGGGACTAGCTACGTACTTC.

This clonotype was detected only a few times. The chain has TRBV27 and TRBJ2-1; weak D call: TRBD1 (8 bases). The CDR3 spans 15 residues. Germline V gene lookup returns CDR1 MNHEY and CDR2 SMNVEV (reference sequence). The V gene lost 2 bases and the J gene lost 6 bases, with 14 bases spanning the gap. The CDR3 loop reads CASSLRTGRVNEQFF. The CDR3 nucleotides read TGTGCCAGCAGTTTACGGACAGGGAGGGTCAATGAGCAGTTCTTC.

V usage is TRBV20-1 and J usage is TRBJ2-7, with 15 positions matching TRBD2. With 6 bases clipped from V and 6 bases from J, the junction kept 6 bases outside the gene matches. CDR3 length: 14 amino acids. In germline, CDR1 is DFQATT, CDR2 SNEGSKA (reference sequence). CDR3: CSAGTSGRLGEQYF. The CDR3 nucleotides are TGCAGTGCGGGGACTAGCGGGAGGCTGGGCGAGCAGTACTTC.

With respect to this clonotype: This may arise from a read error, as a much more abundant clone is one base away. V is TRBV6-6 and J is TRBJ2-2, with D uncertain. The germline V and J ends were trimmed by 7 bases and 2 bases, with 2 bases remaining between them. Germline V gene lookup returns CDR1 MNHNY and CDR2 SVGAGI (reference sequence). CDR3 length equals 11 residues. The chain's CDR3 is CASINTGELFF. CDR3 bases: TGTGCCAGCATTAACACCGGGGAGCTGTTTTTT.

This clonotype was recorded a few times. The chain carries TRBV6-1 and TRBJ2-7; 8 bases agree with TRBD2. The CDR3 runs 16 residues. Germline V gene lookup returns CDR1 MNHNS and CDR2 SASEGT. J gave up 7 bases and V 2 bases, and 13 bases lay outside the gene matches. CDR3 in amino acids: CASSETRGERRGEQYF. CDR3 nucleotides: TGTGCCAGCAGTGAAACGCGGGGGGAGCGGCGGGGAGAGCAGTACTTC.

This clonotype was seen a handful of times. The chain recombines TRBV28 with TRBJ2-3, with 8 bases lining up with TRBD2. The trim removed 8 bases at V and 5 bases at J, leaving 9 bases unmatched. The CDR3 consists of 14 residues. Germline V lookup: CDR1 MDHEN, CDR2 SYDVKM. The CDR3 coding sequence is TGTGCCAGCGCCCTAGCGGGTACGATAGATACGCAGTATTTT. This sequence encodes CASALAGTIDTQYF.

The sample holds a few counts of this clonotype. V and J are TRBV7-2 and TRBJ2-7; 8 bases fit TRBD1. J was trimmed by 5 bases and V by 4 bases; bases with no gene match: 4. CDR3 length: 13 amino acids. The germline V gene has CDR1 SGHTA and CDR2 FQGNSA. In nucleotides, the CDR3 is TGTGCCAGCAGCTCCCCGGACAGGGACGAGCAGTACTTC. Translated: CASSSPDRDEQYF.

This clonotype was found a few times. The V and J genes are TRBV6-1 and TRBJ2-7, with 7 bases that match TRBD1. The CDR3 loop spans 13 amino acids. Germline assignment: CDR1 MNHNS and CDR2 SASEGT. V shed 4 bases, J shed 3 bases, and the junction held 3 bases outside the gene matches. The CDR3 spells CASSVQGNYEQYF. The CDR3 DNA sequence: TGTGCCAGCAGTGTACAGGGGAACTACGAGCAGTACTTC.

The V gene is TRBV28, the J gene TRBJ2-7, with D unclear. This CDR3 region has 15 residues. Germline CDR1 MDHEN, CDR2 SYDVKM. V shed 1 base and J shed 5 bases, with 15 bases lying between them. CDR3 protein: CASSLSSSGWDEQYF. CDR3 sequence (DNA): TGTGCCAGCAGTTTATCCAGCTCCGGGTGGGACGAGCAGTACTTC.

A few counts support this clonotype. CDR3 coding DNA: TGTGCCAGCAGCTTCTGGGACAGGGACAACACTGAAGCTTTCTTT. Amino acids: CASSFWDRDNTEAFF. The chain has TRBV7-9 and TRBJ1-1; the match to TRBD1 covers 9 bases. Germline loops: CDR1 SEHNR, CDR2 FQNEAQ (reference sequence). The CDR3 runs to 15 residues. V lost 3 bases to trimming and J lost 2 bases; unmatched junction nucleotides: 4.

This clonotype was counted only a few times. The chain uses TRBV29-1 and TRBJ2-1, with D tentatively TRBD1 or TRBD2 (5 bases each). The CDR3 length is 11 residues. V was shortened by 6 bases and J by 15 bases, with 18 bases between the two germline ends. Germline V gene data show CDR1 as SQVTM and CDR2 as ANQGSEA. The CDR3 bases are TGCAGCGTCCTAAGAGGGGTGAGCTTGTTCTTC. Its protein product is CSVLRGVSLFF.

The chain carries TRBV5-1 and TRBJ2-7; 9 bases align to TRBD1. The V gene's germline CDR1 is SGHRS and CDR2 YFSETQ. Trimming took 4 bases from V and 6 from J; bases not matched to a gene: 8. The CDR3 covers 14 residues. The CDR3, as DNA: TGCGCCAGCAGCGATCCGGGACAGGGTGTCGAGCAGTACTTC. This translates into CASSDPGQGVEQYF.

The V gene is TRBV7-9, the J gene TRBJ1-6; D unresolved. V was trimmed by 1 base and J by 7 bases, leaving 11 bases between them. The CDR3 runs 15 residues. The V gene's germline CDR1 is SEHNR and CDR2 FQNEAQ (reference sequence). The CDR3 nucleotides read TGTGCCAGCAGCTTAGTAGGGCCGGGCAATTCACCCCTCCACTTT. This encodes CASSLVGPGNSPLHF.

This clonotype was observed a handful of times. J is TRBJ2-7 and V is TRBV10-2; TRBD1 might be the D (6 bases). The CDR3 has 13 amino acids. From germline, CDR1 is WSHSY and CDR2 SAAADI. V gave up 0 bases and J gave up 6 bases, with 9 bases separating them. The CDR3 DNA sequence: TGCGCCAGCAGTGAGTCTGGGGGCAGCGAGCAGTACTTC. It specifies CASSESGGSEQYF.

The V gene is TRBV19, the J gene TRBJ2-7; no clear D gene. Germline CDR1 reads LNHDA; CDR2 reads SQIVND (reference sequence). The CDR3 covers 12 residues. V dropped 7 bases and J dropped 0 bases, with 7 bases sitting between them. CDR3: CASTDNSYEQYF. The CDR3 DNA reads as TGTGCCAGTACAGATAACTCCTACGAGCAGTACTTC.

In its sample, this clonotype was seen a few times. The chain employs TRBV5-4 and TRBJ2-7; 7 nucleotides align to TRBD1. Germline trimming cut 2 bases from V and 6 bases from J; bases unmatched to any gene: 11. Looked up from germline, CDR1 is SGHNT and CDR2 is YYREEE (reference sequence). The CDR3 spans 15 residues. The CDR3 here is CASSLSQGQTAEQYF. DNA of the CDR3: TGTGCCAGCAGCTTATCACAGGGGCAAACCGCCGAGCAGTACTTC. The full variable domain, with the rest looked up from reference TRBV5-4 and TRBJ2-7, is ETGVTQSPTHLIKTRGQQVTLRCSSQSGHNTVSWYQQALGQGPQFIFQYYREEENGRGNFPPRFSGLQFPNYSSELNVNALELDDSALYLCASSLSQGQTAEQYFGPGTRLTVT.